These 2 T cell receptor beta chains came from one sample sequenced in a study of Tregs in tolerant kidney transplant recipients. Measured with immunoSEQ multiplex PCR; TCRdb has only the in-frame clones, and not every one. This table has 100,000 to 120,000 clones, around 87% appearing once. Sequencing used CD4+ T cells from blood, obtained before the transplant. These TCRs come from a human donor who received a combined kidney and bone marrow transplant.

The genes are TRBV7-2 and TRBJ1-1; D not certain. CDR3 length equals 15 residues. Trimming took 8 bases from V and 1 from J, leaving 17 bases between them. CDR1 and CDR2 (germline): SGHTA, FQGNSA. CDR3 nucleotide sequence: TGTGCCAGCTCTCAATCTCTCCTAGCGAACACTGAAGCTTTCTTT. It specifies CASSQSLLANTEAFF. The variable domain in full, completed from reference TRBV7-2 and TRBJ1-1, reads GAGVSQSPSNKVTEKGKDVELRCDPISGHTALYWYRQSLGQGLEFLIYFQGNSAPDKSGLPSDRFSAERTGGSVSTLTIQRTQQEDSAVYLCASSQSLLANTEAFFGQGTRLTVV.

The chain recombines TRBV18 with TRBJ2-7; no reliable D call. CDR1 is KGHSH, CDR2 LQKENI, per germline. The CDR3 totals 12 residues. V was cut by 5 bases and J by 0 bases, with 5 bases left in between. For the CDR3, the DNA is TGTGCCAGCTCATCGAGCTCCTACGAGCAGTACTTC. It encodes CASSSSSYEQYF.